The 13 T cell receptor beta chains listed next were all sequenced from one sample in a study of technical replicates of blood from a few donors. The protocol was immunoSEQ multiplex PCR, while the TCRdb copy is restricted to in-frame clones and leaves out a portion. The table has about 84,000 clones, around 97% seen once. The sequencing input was T cells isolated from PBMCs. Source of these receptors: a human donor in good health.

This rearrangement joins TRBV25-1 to TRBJ2-2; 8 positions agree with TRBD1. V trimming: 10 bases; J trimming: 3 bases; junction bases outside the gene matches: 4. The CDR3 is 13 residues long. Germline V gene sequence: CDR1 MGHDK, CDR2 SYGVNS. CDR3 in DNA: TGTGCCACCCTGACAGGGGACACCGGGGAGCTGTTTTTT. It translates to CATLTGDTGELFF.

The rearrangement links TRBV6-5 to TRBJ2-5; D is possibly TRBD1 (5 bases). V lost 2 bases and J lost 3, with 10 bases in between. Germline V gene lookup returns CDR1 MNHEY and CDR2 SVGAGI. The CDR3 runs to 14 residues. The CDR3 sequence: CASSYGLGEETQYF. CDR3 nucleotides: TGTGCCAGCAGTTACGGGTTAGGGGAAGAGACCCAGTACTTC.

This chain links TRBV10-3 with TRBJ2-3; 9 bases line up with TRBD2. With 4 bases clipped from V and 0 bases from J, the junction kept 14 bases outside the gene matches. The CDR3 has 19 residues. From germline, CDR1 is ENHRY and CDR2 SYGVKD. This CDR3 reads CAISVSGRSSYGSTDTQYF. The CDR3 DNA sequence: TGTGCCATCAGTGTGAGCGGGAGGTCATCCTACGGTAGCACAGATACGCAGTATTTT.

This rearrangement joins TRBV7-9 to TRBJ1-5; D is possibly TRBD1 (6 bases). V shed 5 bases and J shed 6 bases, with 8 bases lying between them. The CDR3 runs to 12 residues. Per the germline V gene, CDR1 is SEHNR and CDR2 is FQNEAQ (reference sequence). This chain's CDR3 is CASSPGVQPQHF. CDR3 in DNA: TGTGCCAGCAGCCCAGGGGTTCAGCCCCAGCATTTT.

The V call is TRBV5-6, the J call TRBJ1-6, with 7 bases aligning to TRBD1. The CDR3 sequence is 14 residues long. Germline V lookup: CDR1 SGHDT, CDR2 YYEEEE. V shed 7 bases and J 10 bases; nucleotides not matched to a gene: 11. The CDR3 here is CASRLQGFFSPLHF. Written as DNA, the CDR3 is TGTGCCAGCCGCCTACAGGGGTTTTTCTCACCCCTCCACTTT.

V is TRBV4-2 and J is TRBJ2-7, with D tentatively TRBD1 (6 bases). V lost 4 bases to trimming and J lost 2 bases, with 15 bases between them. CDR3 length: 15 residues. Germline V lookup: CDR1 LGHNA, CDR2 YNFKEQ. This CDR3 is CASSRRQEGTYEQYF. The CDR3 region has the DNA TGTGCCAGCAGCCGTCGACAGGAAGGGACCTACGAGCAGTACTTC.

This clone has just one count. The rearrangement uses TRBV5-1 and TRBJ1-1, with 8 bases identical to TRBD1. Germline V lookup: CDR1 SGHRS, CDR2 YFSETQ. The CDR3 is made up of 14 amino acids. Trimming removed 5 bases from V and 1 base from J; junction bases left unmatched: 4. The CDR3 DNA reads as TGCGCCAGCAGTGACAGGGGCCCGAACACTGAAGCTTTCTTT. Protein: CASSDRGPNTEAFF.

This chain connects TRBV6-5 to TRBJ2-5, with 10 positions matching TRBD2. The CDR3 is 15 amino acids. J lost 1 base, V lost 6 bases, and 5 bases had no gene match. The germline gives CDR1 MNHEY, CDR2 SVGAGI. The CDR3 nucleotides read TGTGCCAGCAGCCTTGGACTAGCGGTCCAAGAGACCCAGTACTTC. As protein: CASSLGLAVQETQYF.

Only one count was recorded for this clone. The J gene is TRBJ1-1, the V gene TRBV5-4, with a tentative D call TRBD1 (6 bases). V was pared by 4 bases and J by 6 bases, with 19 bases between. The CDR3 loop spans 15 amino acids. Germline V gene sequence: CDR1 SGHNT, CDR2 YYREEE (reference sequence). CDR3 loop: CASSVQTGSGAEAFF. The CDR3 coding sequence is TGTGCCAGCAGCGTACAAACAGGGTCCGGCGCTGAAGCTTTCTTT.

This chain joins TRBV10-1 and TRBJ2-7; possibly TRBD1 for D (5 bases). CDR3 length: 14 residues. V lost 4 bases, J lost 4 bases, and 14 bases lay in between. Germline V gene sequence: CDR1 WNHNN, CDR2 SYGVQD (reference sequence). CDR3 nucleotides: TGCGCCAGCAGTGTTGGGGCCGTGGGGTACGAGCAGTACTTC. This translates into CASSVGAVGYEQYF.

CDR3 coding DNA: TGTGCCAGCAGCCTTCCTGAACGTGGAGAGGTAGTAAGTTCATCGGGGGAGCTGTTTTTT. As protein: CASSLPERGEVVSSSGELFF. The V and J genes are TRBV5-5 and TRBJ2-2, with D unclear. Germline V CDR1 and CDR2: SGHKS, YYEKEE (reference sequence). Trimming left V 4 bases short and J 8 bases short, with 33 bases between. CDR3 length: 20 amino acids.

The chain recombines TRBV27 with TRBJ2-5; weak D call: TRBD2 (5 bases). The CDR3 consists of 15 residues. The germline CDR1 and CDR2 sequences are MNHEY and SMNVEV (reference sequence). Trimming removed 5 bases from V and 5 bases from J, with 18 bases in between. CDR3 coding DNA: TGTGCCAGCAGTCCCCAGCGGTCCGTCGGGGAGACCCAGTACTTC. It is translated as CASSPQRSVGETQYF.

This chain uses TRBV29-1 with TRBJ1-2; no clear D. Trimming pared 3 bases from V and 4 bases from J, leaving 12 bases between. The germline V gene has CDR1 SQVTM and CDR2 ANQGSEA. The CDR3 covers 13 residues. CDR3 residues: CSVDGRGIYGYTF. In DNA form, the CDR3 reads TGCAGCGTTGATGGTAGAGGGATCTATGGCTACACCTTC.